Following are 23 T cell receptor beta chains from one sample sequenced in a study of immune heterogeneity within non-small cell lung tumors. At 600 to 750 ng per sample, bulk tumor genomic DNA provided the template. Far-apart biopsies, several per primary tumor, were taken during surgery. It was patients with untreated, newly diagnosed non-small cell lung cancer who underwent curative surgery. A multiplex PCR containing 32 V primers and 13 J primers was used to amplify TCR beta CDR3. TCRdb independently ran MiXCR on the multiplex PCR reads; one entry per CDR3 protein. The top ten hold around 8.3% of the sample, which has about 6,400 distinct CDR3 sequences, approximately 23% seen once. The specimen was lung tumor tissue. These receptors originate from a man in his 70s with non-small cell lung cancer.

Relative to its sample, this clonotype is medium-sized (0.01 to 0.1%). The rearrangement joins TRBV27 to TRBJ1-1, with 12 bases that match TRBD1. The CDR3 has 19 amino acids. V lost 8 bases and J lost 0; bases outside the gene matches: 16. Per germline, CDR1 MNHEY and CDR2 SMNVEV (reference sequence). CDR3 nucleotides: TGTGCCAGCTACAAGGTCCGTATCGGGACAGGGGGCCTGAACACTGAAGCTTTCTTT. Protein product: CASYKVRIGTGGLNTEAFF.

This clonotype showed up many times. The chain recombines TRBV5-6 with TRBJ1-2; D gene unclear. The CDR3 has 17 residues. Germline CDR1 is SGHDT and CDR2 is YYEEEE. V was pared by 3 bases and J by 0 bases, with 18 bases between. The CDR3 protein is CASSSVSLRRPNYGYTF. The CDR3 nucleotides are TGTGCCAGCAGCTCGGTGAGCTTGAGGAGGCCTAACTATGGCTACACCTTC.

This clonotype is termed medium-sized. The genes are TRBV20-1 and TRBJ2-7; 8 bases agree with TRBD2. Germline V gene sequence: CDR1 DFQATT, CDR2 SNEGSKA (reference sequence). The length of the CDR3 is 14 residues. V lost 6 bases to trimming and J lost 2 bases; unmatched junction nucleotides: 9. As DNA, the CDR3 is TGCAGTGCAAACGGGGGGGGGATCACCTACGAGCAGTACTTC. This codes for CSANGGGITYEQYF.

This clonotype was picked up many times. The chain combines TRBV19 with TRBJ2-3; 14 nucleotides line up with TRBD2. Losses at the gene ends were 3 bases for V and 7 bases for J; bases not matched to a gene: 6. The germline gives CDR1 LNHDA, CDR2 SQIVND (reference sequence). The CDR3 covers 16 residues. CDR3 protein: CASSIRTSGGHHTQYF. The CDR3, as DNA: TGTGCCAGTAGTATCCGGACTAGCGGGGGGCATCATACGCAGTATTTT.

This clonotype came up a few times. The rearrangement links TRBV7-9 to TRBJ2-5; 7 positions agree with TRBD2. This CDR3 comprises 13 residues. Trimming cost V 5 bases and J 4 bases; bases outside gene matches: 4. In germline, CDR1 is SEHNR, CDR2 FQNEAQ (reference sequence). The CDR3 nucleotides read TGTGCCAGCAGCGCCACTAGCGCAGAGACCCAGTACTTC. It translates to CASSATSAETQYF. The whole variable domain, filled in from reference TRBV7-9 and TRBJ2-5, reads DTGVSQNPRHKITKRGQNVTFRCDPISEHNRLYWYRQTLGQGPEFLTYFQNEAQLEKSRLLSDRFSAERPKGSFSTLEIQRTEQGDSAMYLCASSATSAETQYFGPGTRLLVL.

By proportion, this clonotype is medium-sized. V is TRBV20-1 and J is TRBJ2-7; possibly TRBD2 for D (5 bases). Looked up from germline, CDR1 is DFQATT and CDR2 is SNEGSKA (reference sequence). The CDR3 consists of 11 residues. V lost 3 bases and J lost 5, with 8 bases in between. The CDR3 DNA follows: TGCAGTGCTAGTGGGCGGGACGAGCAGTACTTC. Protein sequence: CSASGRDEQYF.

Comment on this clonotype: Being one base from a much bigger clone, this may be a read error. The CDR3 is CSTESGTGELFF. CDR3 in DNA: TGCAGCACCGAGAGCGGCACCGGGGAGCTGTTTTTT. The V gene is TRBV29-1, the J gene TRBJ2-2; perhaps TRBD2 as D (5 bases). The CDR3 is 12 amino acids. V lost 8 bases to trimming and J lost 4 bases, with 11 bases between them. Germline CDR1 reads SQVTM; CDR2 reads ANQGSEA.

The V gene is TRBV20-1, the J gene TRBJ2-5, with 10 bases identical to TRBD1. Trimming cost V 3 bases and J 4 bases; bases outside gene matches: 11. Per the germline V gene, CDR1 is DFQATT and CDR2 is SNEGSKA (reference sequence). This CDR3 region has 16 residues. The CDR3 region is CSASRQGATMGETQYF. CDR3 bases: TGCAGTGCTAGCAGACAGGGGGCCACAATGGGAGAGACCCAGTACTTC.

As concerns this clonotype: One junction end does not reproduce the germline sequence, and a read error may be involved. This chain joins TRBV27 and TRBJ2-3; no clear D. The CDR3 spans 14 residues. The V gene's germline CDR1 is MNHEY and CDR2 SMNVEV (reference sequence). The CDR3 DNA follows: TGTGCTAGCAGTTCGTATGGCCGCACAGATACGCAGTATTTT. It specifies CASSSYGRTDTQYF.

There are a few counts of this clonotype. This chain joins TRBV27 and TRBJ2-3; D may be TRBD1 (5 bases). Germline values: CDR1 MNHEY, CDR2 SMNVEV (reference sequence). The CDR3 covers 14 residues. V shed 4 bases and J shed 2 bases, with 10 bases lying between them. In DNA form, the CDR3 reads TGTGCCAGCAGTTGGCAGGGATTCACAGATACGCAGTATTTT. Translated: CASSWQGFTDTQYF.

Notes on this clonotype: In this CDR3 the conserved last residue, phenylalanine or tryptophan, is missing, so a read error is likely. Because the CDR3's place on the DNA is in doubt, the DNA is left out and the CDR3 is given as listed by TCRdb. The chain employs TRBV29-1 and TRBJ2-7; the table gives TRBD1 as D, unverified against the DNA. The germline V gene encodes CDR1 SQVTM and CDR2 ANQGSEA. The CDR3 is 12 residues long, ends included. CDR3 sequence reads: CSARRGPGEQDC.

About this clonotype itself: A much larger clone lies one base from this, so it may be a read error. The rearrangement joins TRBV6-5 to TRBJ2-3, with unresolved D. Germline-derived CDR1 and CDR2 are MNHEY and SVGAGI. The V and J ends lost 4 bases and 5 bases respectively, with 16 bases between them. This CDR3 contains 15 residues. The CDR3 loop is CASSLQDLSGDTQYF. The CDR3 coding sequence is TGTGCCAGCAGTTTGCAGGACCTATCCGGAGATACGCAGTATTTT.

By share, this clonotype counts as medium-sized. The rearrangement uses TRBV6-5 and TRBJ2-7, with 8 positions matching TRBD2. Germline V gene data show CDR1 as MNHEY and CDR2 as SVGAGI. The CDR3 runs 17 residues. V gave up 0 bases and J gave up 6 bases; unmatched junction bases: 13. CDR3 amino acids: CASSYSLSGTRSVEQYF. DNA for the CDR3: TGTGCCAGCAGTTACTCTCTATCAGGGACTAGAAGTGTCGAGCAGTACTTC.

Sample share makes this clonotype medium-sized. This sequence joins TRBV6-1 and TRBJ1-2, with TRBD1 identical over 8 bases. V lost 5 bases and J lost 5; bases outside the gene matches: 13. CDR3 length: 16 residues. The germline CDR1 and CDR2 sequences are MNHNS and SASEGT. The CDR3 reads CASSTRQGTYNYGYTF. DNA for the CDR3: TGTGCCAGCAGTACCCGACAGGGGACCTATAATTATGGCTACACCTTC.

By share, this clonotype counts as medium-sized (0.01 to 0.1%). The chain joins TRBV10-3 to TRBJ1-6, with 8 bases aligning to TRBD1. There are 16 residues in the CDR3. Germline loops: CDR1 ENHRY, CDR2 SYGVKD. J was trimmed by 9 bases and V by 8 bases; bases with no gene match: 15. The CDR3 protein is CAISPGGESQISPLHF. Written as DNA, the CDR3 is TGTGCCATCTCACCAGGGGGCGAAAGCCAAATTTCACCCCTCCACTTT.

A few counts support this clonotype. One junction end does not reproduce the germline sequence, and a read error may be involved. The chain links TRBV7-7 to TRBJ2-3; unclear D gene. CDR1 is SSHAT, CDR2 FNYEAQ, per germline (reference sequence). The CDR3 totals 13 residues. The CDR3 region is CASSLGPADTQYF. CDR3 coding DNA: TGTGCTAGCAGCTTAGGGCCAGCAGATACGCAGTATTTT.

A word on this clonotype: This may be a read error, as it is one base from a much larger clone. Since the CDR3 does not end with the conserved phenylalanine or tryptophan, this likely comes from a read error. Here the CDR3 reads CASTPDGLNTEAFS. CDR3 nucleotide sequence: TGTGCCAGCACCCCGGACGGACTGAACACTGAAGCTTTCTCT. This chain joins TRBV6-2 or TRBV6-3 and TRBJ1-1; D call uncertain. CDR1 and CDR2 (germline): MNHEY, SVGEGT. Trimming cost V 7 bases and J 0 bases, with 12 bases left between them. CDR3 length equals 14 residues.

This clonotype was picked up many times. This chain links TRBV7-9 with TRBJ2-7, with 7 bases identical to TRBD1. The CDR3 is 14 amino acids. Germline V gives CDR1 SEHNR, CDR2 FQNEAQ (reference sequence). Unmatched junction bases numbered 3, after V lost 2 bases and J lost 2 bases. The CDR3 nucleotides are TGTGCCAGCAGCTTAATGCAGGGGGCCTACGAGCAGTACTTC. Amino acids: CASSLMQGAYEQYF.

The chain links TRBV12-3 or TRBV12-4 to TRBJ2-3; 9 nucleotides align to TRBD2. J was trimmed by 1 base and V by 3 bases; bases with no gene match: 23. The CDR3 is 22 amino acids. CDR3 coding DNA: TGTGCCAGCAGTTTCCTCCTTAGCGGGGGCCCTAGTTACCCCTCTGGCACAGATACGCAGTATTTT. Translating it yields CASSFLLSGGPSYPSGTDTQYF.

This clonotype is medium-sized within its sample. The CDR3 DNA reads as TGTGCCAGCTCACCGGACAGGAGCCCAAACTATGGCTACACCTTC. Protein product: CASSPDRSPNYGYTF. This sequence joins TRBV18 and TRBJ1-2, with 7 bases identical to TRBD1. Trimming cost V 3 bases and J 2 bases; bases outside gene matches: 6. Germline V gene data show CDR1 as KGHSH and CDR2 as LQKENI. The CDR3 runs to 15 residues.

This clonotype was found a few times. This chain joins TRBV5-4 and TRBJ1-1; 9 bases map to TRBD1. Germline assignment: CDR1 SGHNT and CDR2 YYREEE (reference sequence). The CDR3 has 16 amino acids. V dropped 4 bases and J dropped 1; count of bases not matched to a gene: 8. This CDR3 is CASSAHRGQGNTEAFF. DNA of the CDR3: TGTGCCAGCAGCGCCCACAGGGGGCAAGGGAACACTGAAGCTTTCTTT.

On this clonotype itself: A clone one base away is much larger, so this may be a read error. This chain connects TRBV10-1 to TRBJ2-2, with a weak D call TRBD2 (6 bases). Germline assignment: CDR1 WNHNN and CDR2 SYGVQD (reference sequence). The CDR3 is 13 residues long. Trimming took off 8 bases at V and 1 base at J, with 8 bases between the two ends. The CDR3 protein is CASVGGNTGELFF. In nucleotides, the CDR3 is TGCGCCAGCGTGGGAGGGAACACCGGGGAGCTGTTTTTT.

Within the sample, this clonotype is medium-sized. The chain is built from TRBV12-3 or TRBV12-4 and TRBJ1-2; D is undetermined. CDR3 size: 10 residues. V was trimmed by 8 bases and J by 4 bases, leaving 5 bases between them. CDR3 sequence (DNA): TGTGCCAGCGACCTCTATGGCTACACCTTC. Translation gives CASDLYGYTF.